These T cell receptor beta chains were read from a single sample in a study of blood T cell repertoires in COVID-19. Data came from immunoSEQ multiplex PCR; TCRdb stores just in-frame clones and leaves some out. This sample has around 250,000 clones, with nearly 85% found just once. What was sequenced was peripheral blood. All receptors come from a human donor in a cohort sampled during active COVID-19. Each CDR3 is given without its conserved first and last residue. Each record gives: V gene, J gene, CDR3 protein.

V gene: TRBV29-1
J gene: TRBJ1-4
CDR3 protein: SVQGWANEKLF

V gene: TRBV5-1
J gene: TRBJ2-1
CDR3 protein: ASSGGGDGSKQF

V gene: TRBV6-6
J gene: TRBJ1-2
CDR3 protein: ASSLSPGTESHYGYT

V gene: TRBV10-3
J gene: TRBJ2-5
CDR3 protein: ATLAGGNQETQY

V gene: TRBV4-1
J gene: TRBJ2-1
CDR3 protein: ASSPTSGDTNEQF

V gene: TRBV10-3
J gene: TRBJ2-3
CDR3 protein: AISDRAPDTQY

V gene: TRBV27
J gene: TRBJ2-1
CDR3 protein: ASSLSFQSSEQF

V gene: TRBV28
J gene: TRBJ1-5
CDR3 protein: ASTGGTVSNQPQH

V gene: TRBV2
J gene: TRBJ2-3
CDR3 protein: ASLRLALNTQY

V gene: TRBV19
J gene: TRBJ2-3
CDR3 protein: ASSTALAGGPDTQY

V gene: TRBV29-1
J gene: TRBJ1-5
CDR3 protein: SVGGYGQPQH